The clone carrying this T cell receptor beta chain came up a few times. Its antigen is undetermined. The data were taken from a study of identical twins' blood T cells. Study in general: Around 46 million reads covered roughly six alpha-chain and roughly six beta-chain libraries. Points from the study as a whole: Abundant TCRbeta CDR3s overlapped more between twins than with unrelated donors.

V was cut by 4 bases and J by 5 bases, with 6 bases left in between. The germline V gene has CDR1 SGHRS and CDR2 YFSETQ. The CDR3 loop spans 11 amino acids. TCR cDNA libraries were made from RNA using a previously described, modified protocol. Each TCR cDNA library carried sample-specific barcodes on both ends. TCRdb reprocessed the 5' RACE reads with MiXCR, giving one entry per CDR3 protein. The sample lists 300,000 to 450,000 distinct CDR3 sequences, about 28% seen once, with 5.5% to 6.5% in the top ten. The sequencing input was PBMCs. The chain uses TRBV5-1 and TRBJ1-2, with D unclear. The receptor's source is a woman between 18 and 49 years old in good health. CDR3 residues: CASSEEYGYTF. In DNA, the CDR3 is TGCGCCAGCAGCGAAGAATATGGCTACACCTTC.